Below, 27 T cell receptor beta chains from the same sample are listed, as sequenced in a study of Ad26.COV2.S vaccination and SARS-CoV-2 variants. The treatment is: 19 received Ad26.COV2.S at low or high dose, single or two shots; roughly five received placebo; per-sample allocation not given. Samples came from day 63 after the first vaccine or placebo injection. The data were produced by immunoSEQ multiplex PCR, yet TCRdb's version contains in-frame clones alone and is incomplete. This sample has fewer than 800,000 clones, with around 89% found just once. The input for sequencing was peripheral blood, taken in a trial of Ad26.COV2.S vaccine versus placebo. The receptors here all came from a person aged 18-60 years who received the Ad26.COV2.S COVID-19 vaccine or a placebo.

This chain uses TRBV12-3 or TRBV12-4 with TRBJ1-6; D gene unclear. The CDR3 covers 13 residues. V was cut by 0 bases and J by 9 bases, with 6 bases left in between. The CDR3: CASSLAFSSPLHF. CDR3 bases: TGTGCCAGCAGTTTAGCCTTCAGTTCACCCCTCCACTTT.

This clone has only one observation. The chain recombines TRBV6-5 with TRBJ2-7, with 10 bases fitting TRBD1. Trimming cost V 0 bases and J 3 bases; bases outside gene matches: 5. There are 16 residues in the CDR3. Germline-derived CDR1 and CDR2 are MNHEY and SVGAGI. The CDR3 region is CASSYSGTGDVYEQYF. As DNA, the CDR3 is TGTGCCAGCAGTTACTCCGGGACAGGGGACGTCTACGAGCAGTACTTC.

This chain connects TRBV4-3 to TRBJ1-2; maybe TRBD1 (5 bases). Germline CDR1 reads LGHNA; CDR2 reads YSLEER. The CDR3 extends over 15 amino acids. Trimming removed 0 bases from V and 4 bases from J, with 12 bases in between. CDR3 protein: CASSQDGAGVYGYTF. DNA of the CDR3: TGCGCCAGCAGCCAAGATGGGGCTGGCGTCTATGGCTACACCTTC.

J is TRBJ1-3 and V is TRBV5-1, with a possible D match to TRBD1 (5 bases). Germline CDR1 reads SGHRS; CDR2 reads YFSETQ. The CDR3 covers 15 residues. With 3 bases removed from V and 10 bases from J, the gap between germline ends came to 20 bases. The CDR3 loop is CASSSHSGTRTTIYF. In DNA form, the CDR3 reads TGCGCCAGCAGCTCGCACTCCGGGACCAGAACAACCATATATTTT.

This clone occurred a few times. CDR3 amino acids: CASSLGRGYSSYEQYF. CDR3 sequence (DNA): TGTGCCAGCAGTTTAGGGCGAGGATATAGCTCCTACGAGCAGTACTTC. The chain recombines TRBV27 with TRBJ2-7; D is undetermined. Germline V lookup: CDR1 MNHEY, CDR2 SMNVEV (reference sequence). The CDR3 consists of 16 residues. V dropped 2 bases and J dropped 0 bases, with 14 bases sitting between them.

This chain joins TRBV19 and TRBJ2-3; 9 bases agree with TRBD2. This CDR3 has 17 residues. The V gene's germline CDR1 is LNHDA and CDR2 SQIVND (reference sequence). Trimming took 3 bases from V and 4 from J; bases not matched to a gene: 11. CDR3 coding DNA: TGTGCCAGTAGTATTAACCCAGGCGGGGGGGCATCAGATACGCAGTATTTT. Translating gives CASSINPGGGASDTQYF.

The genes are TRBV4-2 and TRBJ2-7; 9 bases agree with TRBD2. Trimming took 1 base from V and 0 from J; bases not matched to a gene: 7. Germline CDR1 reads LGHNA; CDR2 reads YNFKEQ. This CDR3 contains 17 residues. The chain's CDR3 is CASSQGGLAGSSYEQYF. For the CDR3, the DNA is TGTGCCAGCAGCCAAGGAGGGCTAGCGGGAAGCTCCTACGAGCAGTACTTC.

This chain joins TRBV21-1 and TRBJ1-4; TRBD1, the D gene given by the table, was not confirmed from the DNA. TRBV21-1 is assigned pseudogene status. The CDR3 totals 21 residues. CDR3 region: CASSKGRGPARQGATNEKLFF. The CDR3 nucleotides are TGTGCCAGCAGCAAAGGCCGTGGCCCCGCCCGACAGGGAGCAACTAATGAAAAACTGTTTTTT.

The genes are TRBV6-5 and TRBJ1-6; D is ambiguous. Germline values: CDR1 MNHEY, CDR2 SVGAGI. CDR3 size: 15 residues. Trimming took off 0 bases at V and 7 bases at J, with 10 bases between the two ends. In nucleotides, the CDR3 is TGTGCCAGCAGTTACTCTGGCGTCTGGAATTCACCCCTCCACTTT. Translated, it gives CASSYSGVWNSPLHF.

The chain joins TRBV11-2 to TRBJ2-1; tentative D call: TRBD1 (5 bases). Trimming removed 1 base at V and 3 bases at J, with 16 bases between. The CDR3 contains 17 residues. Germline assignment: CDR1 SGHAT and CDR2 FQNNGV. The CDR3 coding sequence is TGTGCCAGCAGCTTAGGAGGTGGGCAGGGTAACTACAATGAGCAGTTCTTC. Translated, it gives CASSLGGGQGNYNEQFF.

J is TRBJ1-4 and V is TRBV7-9; TRBD1 matches 7 bases. The length of the CDR3 is 15 residues. V trimming: 5 bases; J trimming: 3 bases; junction bases outside the gene matches: 6. CDR1 is SEHNR and CDR2 is FQNEAQ in the germline V gene (reference sequence). The CDR3 spells CASSTRTGANEKLFF. Here the CDR3 DNA reads TGTGCCAGCAGCACAAGGACAGGAGCTAATGAAAAACTGTTTTTT.

The chain uses TRBV27 and TRBJ1-4; D is perhaps TRBD1 (6 bases). Germline V lookup: CDR1 MNHEY, CDR2 SMNVEV (reference sequence). The ends were cut back, 9 bases at V and 8 bases at J, with 19 bases in the middle. CDR3 length equals 14 residues. The CDR3 coding sequence is TGTGCCAGTAGCTTGGGGGGCTTTAGGGAAAAACTGTTTTTT. It codes for CASSLGGFREKLFF.

The V gene is TRBV11-2, the J gene TRBJ2-3; TRBD2 aligns across 12 bases. The trim removed 2 bases at V and 6 bases at J, leaving 12 bases unmatched. The germline V gene has CDR1 SGHAT and CDR2 FQNNGV. The CDR3 covers 18 residues. In DNA, the CDR3 is TGTGCCAGCAGCTTAACGACTAGCGGGAGACACCTTTCCGATACGCAGTATTTT. Translation gives CASSLTTSGRHLSDTQYF.

J is TRBJ1-3 and V is TRBV21-1. TRBV21-1 is deemed a pseudogene. The CDR3 runs to 16 residues. The CDR3 here is CASSKGTHTPGNTIYF. CDR3 DNA sequence: TGTGCCAGCAGCAAGGGAACCCACACGCCTGGAAACACCATATATTTT.

The gene calls are TRBV30 and TRBJ1-3; no clear D gene. CDR1 GTSNPN and CDR2 SVGIG come from the germline V gene (reference sequence). Trimming removed 2 bases at V and 0 bases at J, with 8 bases between. The length of the CDR3 is 14 residues. Written as DNA, the CDR3 is TGTGCCTGGAGTTTTCTAACCTCTGGAAACACCATATATTTT. Protein sequence: CAWSFLTSGNTIYF.

V is TRBV30 and J is TRBJ2-7; TRBD2 might be the D (5 bases). The CDR3 is 14 amino acids. Trimming pared 0 bases from V and 4 bases from J, leaving 13 bases between. The germline gives CDR1 GTSNPN, CDR2 SVGIG (reference sequence). The CDR3 DNA sequence: TGTGCCTGGAGTGTAATGCGGGTTAGGTACGAGCAGTACTTC. The encoded protein is CAWSVMRVRYEQYF.

The J gene is TRBJ2-3, the V gene TRBV18; D is perhaps TRBD1 (7 bases). CDR1 is KGHSH, CDR2 LQKENI, per germline. The CDR3 has 16 residues. V lost 0 bases and J 1 base, leaving 11 bases between the germline ends. As DNA, the CDR3 is TGTGCCAGCTCACCACCTCAGGGGGAGGGCACAGATACGCAGTATTTT. Translating gives CASSPPQGEGTDTQYF.

The V gene is TRBV14, the J gene TRBJ1-1; unclear D gene. V lost 4 bases to trimming and J lost 3 bases, with 6 bases between them. Per the germline V gene, CDR1 is SGHDN and CDR2 is FVKESK. The CDR3 contains 12 residues. CDR3 DNA: TGTGCCAGCAGCCGTGCTTACACTGAAGCTTTCTTT. This sequence encodes CASSRAYTEAFF.

The rearrangement links TRBV5-1 to TRBJ2-7, with a tentative D call TRBD1 (6 bases). Per germline, CDR1 SGHRS and CDR2 YFSETQ. The length of the CDR3 is 13 residues. Trimming left V 4 bases short and J 3 bases short, with 11 bases between. This CDR3 reads CASSIEQGYEQYF. The CDR3 DNA follows: TGCGCCAGCAGCATAGAACAGGGCTACGAGCAGTACTTC. Together with reference TRBV5-1 and TRBJ2-7, the CDR3 gives the full variable domain: KAGVTQTPRYLIKTRGQQVTLSCSPISGHRSVSWYQQTPGQGLQFLFEYFSETQRNKGNFPGRFSGRQFSNSRSEMNVSTLELGDSALYLCASSIEQGYEQYFGPGTRLTVT.

This rearrangement joins TRBV12-5 to TRBJ1-1; D is possibly TRBD1 (5 bases). V lost 0 bases and J lost 7, with 15 bases in between. The germline gives CDR1 LGHNT, CDR2 FRNRAP. This CDR3 region has 15 residues. The CDR3 loop reads CASGLVLTGQGEAFF. The CDR3 nucleotides read TGTGCTAGTGGTTTGGTACTTACGGGTCAGGGTGAAGCTTTCTTT.

V and J are TRBV5-1 and TRBJ2-3; perhaps TRBD1 as D (5 bases). This CDR3 comprises 15 residues. The germline V gene has CDR1 SGHRS and CDR2 YFSETQ. Trimming stripped 4 bases from V and 0 bases from J, with 12 bases between. This chain's CDR3 is CASSPRTTSTDTQYF. The CDR3 DNA follows: TGCGCCAGCAGCCCCAGGACAACTAGCACAGATACGCAGTATTTT. Complete variable domain (other parts from reference TRBV5-1 and TRBJ2-3): KAGVTQTPRYLIKTRGQQVTLSCSPISGHRSVSWYQQTPGQGLQFLFEYFSETQRNKGNFPGRFSGRQFSNSRSEMNVSTLELGDSALYLCASSPRTTSTDTQYFGPGTRLTVL.

This chain joins TRBV19 and TRBJ1-2; D perhaps matches TRBD1 (6 bases). The CDR3 runs to 13 residues. Germline lookup yields CDR1 LNHDA and CDR2 SQIVND (reference sequence). V dropped 7 bases and J dropped 7 bases, with 16 bases sitting between them. The CDR3 nucleotides are TGTGCCAGTACCGATGTGGGGGCTGGTGGCTACACCTTC. It is translated as CASTDVGAGGYTF.

In nucleotides, the CDR3 is TGTGCCAGCTCACCACTAGAGGGGAGCTATGGCTACACCTTC. The encoded protein is CASSPLEGSYGYTF. The chain uses TRBV18 and TRBJ1-2, with D possibly matching TRBD1 (5 bases). V gave up 1 base and J gave up 4 bases, with 10 bases separating them. The CDR3 is 14 residues long. Germline V gene sequence: CDR1 KGHSH, CDR2 LQKENI.

The CDR3 is CASSPTLAKNIQYF. CDR3 bases: TGTGCCAGCTCACCCACGCTAGCCAAAAACATTCAGTACTTC. The genes are TRBV18 and TRBJ2-4; D is ambiguous. Trimming removed 3 bases at V and 0 bases at J, with 6 bases between. CDR3 size: 14 residues. Germline CDR1 is KGHSH and CDR2 is LQKENI.

In this sample, this clone turned up many times. The J gene is TRBJ2-1, the V gene TRBV5-1; the match to TRBD2 covers 9 bases. The CDR3 is 14 residues long. Germline CDR1 and CDR2: SGHRS and YFSETQ. With V trimmed by 7 bases and J by 4 bases, 6 bases remained unmatched. CDR3 coding DNA: TGCGCCAGCGCCGGGACTAGCAGGTACAATGAGCAGTTCTTC. This translates into CASAGTSRYNEQFF.

The V and J genes are TRBV6-5 and TRBJ2-5; 7 bases agree with TRBD1. The germline gives CDR1 MNHEY, CDR2 SVGAGI. The V gene end was trimmed by 4 bases and the J gene end by 2 bases; junction bases not matched to a gene: 7. The CDR3 is 15 residues long. The CDR3 spells CASSSQGPWQETQYF. CDR3 in DNA: TGTGCCAGCAGTTCACAGGGGCCGTGGCAAGAGACCCAGTACTTC.

This clone was seen just once. The chain couples TRBV6-5 to TRBJ2-5; D is undetermined. CDR1 and CDR2 from the germline V gene are MNHEY and SVGAGI. Trimming cost V 4 bases and J 1 base, with 13 bases left between them. This CDR3 has 15 residues. CDR3 sequence: CASSSWLAGQETQYF. CDR3 sequence (DNA): TGTGCCAGCAGTTCTTGGCTGGCAGGCCAAGAGACCCAGTACTTC.